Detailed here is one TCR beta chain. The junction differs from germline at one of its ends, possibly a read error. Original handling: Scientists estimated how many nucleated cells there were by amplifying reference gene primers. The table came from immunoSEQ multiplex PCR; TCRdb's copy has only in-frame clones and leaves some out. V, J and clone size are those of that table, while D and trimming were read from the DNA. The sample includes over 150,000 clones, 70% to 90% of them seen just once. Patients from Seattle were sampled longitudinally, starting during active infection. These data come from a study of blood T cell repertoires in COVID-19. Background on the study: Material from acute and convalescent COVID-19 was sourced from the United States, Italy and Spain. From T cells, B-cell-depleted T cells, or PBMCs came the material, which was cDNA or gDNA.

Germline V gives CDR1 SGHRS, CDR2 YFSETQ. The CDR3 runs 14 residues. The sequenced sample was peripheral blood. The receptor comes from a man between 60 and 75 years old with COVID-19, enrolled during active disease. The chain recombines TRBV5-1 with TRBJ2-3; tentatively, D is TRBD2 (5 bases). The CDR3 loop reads CASSLNPSKDTQYF. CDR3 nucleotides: TGCGCCAGCAGCTTAAATCCTAGCAAAGATACGCAGTATTTT.